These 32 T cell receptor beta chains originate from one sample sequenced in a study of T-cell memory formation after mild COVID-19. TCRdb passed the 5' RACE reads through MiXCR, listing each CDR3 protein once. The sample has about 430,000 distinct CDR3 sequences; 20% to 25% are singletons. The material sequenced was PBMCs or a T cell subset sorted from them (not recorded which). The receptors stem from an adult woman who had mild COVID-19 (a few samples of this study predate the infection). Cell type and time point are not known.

The CDR3 reads CSASRVETQYF. The CDR3 nucleotides are TGCAGCGCGTCGAGAGTAGAGACCCAGTACTTC. V is TRBV29-1 and J is TRBJ2-5; D is uncertain. In germline, CDR1 is SQVTM, CDR2 ANQGSEA. V was pared by 7 bases and J by 4 bases, with 10 bases between. This CDR3 is built from 11 residues.

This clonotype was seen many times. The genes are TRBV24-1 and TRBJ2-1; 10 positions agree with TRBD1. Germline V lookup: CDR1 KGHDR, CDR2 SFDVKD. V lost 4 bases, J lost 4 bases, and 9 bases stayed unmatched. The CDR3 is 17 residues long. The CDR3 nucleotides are TGTGCCACCAGTGAAACGACAGGGGGCCAAGGATACAATGAGCAGTTCTTC. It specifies CATSETTGGQGYNEQFF.

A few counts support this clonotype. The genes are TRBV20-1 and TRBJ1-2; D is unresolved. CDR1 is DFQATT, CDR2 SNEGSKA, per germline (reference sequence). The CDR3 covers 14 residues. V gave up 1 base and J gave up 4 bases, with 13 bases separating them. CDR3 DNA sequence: TGCAGTGCTAGAGTATCGAGGCAGCCCTATGGCTACACCTTC. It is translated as CSARVSRQPYGYTF.

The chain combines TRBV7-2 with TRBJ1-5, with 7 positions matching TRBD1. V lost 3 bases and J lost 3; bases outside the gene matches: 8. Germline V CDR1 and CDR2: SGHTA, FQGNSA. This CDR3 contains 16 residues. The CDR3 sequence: CASSFSGGTVNQPQHF. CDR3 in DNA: TGTGCCAGCAGCTTTAGTGGCGGGACAGTCAATCAGCCCCAGCATTTT. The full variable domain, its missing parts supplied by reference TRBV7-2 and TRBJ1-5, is GAGVSQSPSNKVTEKGKDVELRCDPISGHTALYWYRQSLGQGLEFLIYFQGNSAPDKSGLPSDRFSAERTGGSVSTLTIQRTQQEDSAVYLCASSFSGGTVNQPQHFGDGTRLSIL.

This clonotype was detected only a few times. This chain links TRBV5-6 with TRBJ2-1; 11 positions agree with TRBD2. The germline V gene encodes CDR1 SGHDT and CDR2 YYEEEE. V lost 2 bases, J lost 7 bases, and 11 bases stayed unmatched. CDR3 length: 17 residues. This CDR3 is CASSLTSGGTSRNEQFF. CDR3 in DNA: TGTGCCAGCAGCTTAACTAGCGGGGGAACCTCTCGGAATGAGCAGTTCTTC.

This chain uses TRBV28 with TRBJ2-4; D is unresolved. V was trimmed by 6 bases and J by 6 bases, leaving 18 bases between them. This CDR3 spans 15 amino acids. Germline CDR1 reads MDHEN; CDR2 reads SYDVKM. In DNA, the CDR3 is TGTGCCAGCAGACCCCACGCGGTACCTGGAAACATTCAGTACTTC. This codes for CASRPHAVPGNIQYF.

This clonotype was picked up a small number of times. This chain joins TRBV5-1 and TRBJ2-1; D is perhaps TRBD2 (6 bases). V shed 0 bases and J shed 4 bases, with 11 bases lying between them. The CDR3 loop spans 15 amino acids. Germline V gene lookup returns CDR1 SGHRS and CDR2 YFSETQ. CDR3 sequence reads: CASSLGASDYNEQFF. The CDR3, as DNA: TGCGCCAGCAGCTTGGGGGCTAGCGATTACAATGAGCAGTTCTTC.

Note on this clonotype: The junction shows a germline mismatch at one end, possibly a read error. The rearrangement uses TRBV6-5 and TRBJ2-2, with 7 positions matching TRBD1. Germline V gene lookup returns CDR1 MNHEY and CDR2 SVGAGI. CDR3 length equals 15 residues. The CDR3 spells CASSYDRAHTWELFF. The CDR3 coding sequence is TGTGCCAGCAGTTACGACAGGGCCCACACCTGGGAGCTGTTTTTT.

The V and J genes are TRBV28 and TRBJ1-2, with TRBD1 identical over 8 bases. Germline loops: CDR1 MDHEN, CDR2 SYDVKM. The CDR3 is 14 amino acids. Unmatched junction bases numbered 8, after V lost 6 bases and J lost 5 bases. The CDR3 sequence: CASSQGQGSYGYTF. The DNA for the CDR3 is TGTGCCAGCAGCCAAGGACAGGGTAGTTATGGCTACACCTTC.

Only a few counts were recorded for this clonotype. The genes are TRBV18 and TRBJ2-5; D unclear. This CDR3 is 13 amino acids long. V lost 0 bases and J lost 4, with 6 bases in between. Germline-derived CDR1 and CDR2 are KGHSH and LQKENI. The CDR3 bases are TGTGCCAGCTCACCACCGATTAGAGAGACCCAGTACTTC. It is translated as CASSPPIRETQYF.

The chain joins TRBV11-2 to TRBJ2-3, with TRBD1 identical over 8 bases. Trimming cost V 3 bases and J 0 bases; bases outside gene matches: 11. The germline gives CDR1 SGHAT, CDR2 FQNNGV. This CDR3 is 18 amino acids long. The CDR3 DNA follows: TGTGCCAGCAGCTTTCCCCGGGGCGGACAGGGAAGCACAGATACGCAGTATTTT. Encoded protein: CASSFPRGGQGSTDTQYF.

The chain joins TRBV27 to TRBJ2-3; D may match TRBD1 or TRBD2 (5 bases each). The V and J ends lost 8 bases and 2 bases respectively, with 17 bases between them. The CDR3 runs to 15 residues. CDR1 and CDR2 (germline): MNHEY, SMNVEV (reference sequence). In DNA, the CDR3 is TGTGCCAGCGCACCGTGGGGACCCGACACAGATACGCAGTATTTT. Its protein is CASAPWGPDTDTQYF.

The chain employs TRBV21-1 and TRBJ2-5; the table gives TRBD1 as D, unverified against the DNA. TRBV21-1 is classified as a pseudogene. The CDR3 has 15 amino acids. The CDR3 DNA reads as TGTGCCAGCAGCAACGAGGGCAGGGGGCGCGAGACCCAGTACTTC. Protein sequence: CASSNEGRGRETQYF.

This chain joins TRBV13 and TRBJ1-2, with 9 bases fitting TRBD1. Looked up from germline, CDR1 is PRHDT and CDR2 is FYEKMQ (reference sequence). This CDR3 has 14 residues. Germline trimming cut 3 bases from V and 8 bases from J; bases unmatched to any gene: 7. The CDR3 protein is CASSLPGQGRGYTF. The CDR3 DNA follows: TGTGCCAGCAGCTTGCCGGGACAGGGTCGCGGCTACACCTTC.

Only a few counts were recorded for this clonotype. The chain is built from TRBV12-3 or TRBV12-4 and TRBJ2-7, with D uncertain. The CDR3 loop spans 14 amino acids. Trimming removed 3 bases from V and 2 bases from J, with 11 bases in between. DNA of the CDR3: TGTGCCAGCAGTTTGGGTCCCCCGACCTACGAGCAGTACTTC. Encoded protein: CASSLGPPTYEQYF.

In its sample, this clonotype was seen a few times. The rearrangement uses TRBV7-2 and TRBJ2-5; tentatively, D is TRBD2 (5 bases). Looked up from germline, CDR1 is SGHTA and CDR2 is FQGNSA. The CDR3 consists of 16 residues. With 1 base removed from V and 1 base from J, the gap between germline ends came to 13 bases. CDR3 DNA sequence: TGTGCCAGCAGCTTAGGGCGACCGGGGAGCCAAGAGACCCAGTACTTC. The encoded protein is CASSLGRPGSQETQYF.

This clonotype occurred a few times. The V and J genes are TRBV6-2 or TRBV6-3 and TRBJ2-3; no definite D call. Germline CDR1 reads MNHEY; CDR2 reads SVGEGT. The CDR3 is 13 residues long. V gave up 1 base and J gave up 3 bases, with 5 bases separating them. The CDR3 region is CASSYFRTDTQYF. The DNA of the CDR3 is TGTGCCAGCAGTTACTTCCGGACAGATACGCAGTATTTT.

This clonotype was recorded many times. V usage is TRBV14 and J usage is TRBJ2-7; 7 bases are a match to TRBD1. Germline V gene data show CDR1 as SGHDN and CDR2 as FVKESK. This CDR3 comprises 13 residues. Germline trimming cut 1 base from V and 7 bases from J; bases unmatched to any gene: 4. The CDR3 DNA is TGTGCCAGCAGCCAAGTGAGGGGGCTGGAGCAGTACTTC. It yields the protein CASSQVRGLEQYF. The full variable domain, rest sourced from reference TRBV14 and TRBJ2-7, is EAGVTQFPSHSVIEKGQTVTLRCDPISGHDNLYWYRRVMGKEIKFLLHFVKESKQDESGMPNNRFLAERTGGTYSTLKVQPAELEDSGVYFCASSQVRGLEQYFGPGTRLTVT.

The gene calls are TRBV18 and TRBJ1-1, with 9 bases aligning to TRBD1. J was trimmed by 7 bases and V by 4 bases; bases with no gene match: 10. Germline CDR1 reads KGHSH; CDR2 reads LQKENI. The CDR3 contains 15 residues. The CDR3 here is CASSLTGTGISEAFF. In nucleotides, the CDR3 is TGTGCCAGCTCACTCACCGGGACAGGGATTAGTGAAGCTTTCTTT.

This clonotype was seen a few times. The CDR3 here is CATSDSGARWETQYF. The DNA of the CDR3 is TGTGCCACCAGTGACTCGGGGGCCAGGTGGGAGACCCAGTACTTC. This chain links TRBV24-1 with TRBJ2-5, with D perhaps TRBD1 or TRBD2 (6 bases each). The length of the CDR3 is 15 residues. V lost 4 bases and J 5 bases, leaving 16 bases between the germline ends. Germline CDR1 is KGHDR and CDR2 is SFDVKD.

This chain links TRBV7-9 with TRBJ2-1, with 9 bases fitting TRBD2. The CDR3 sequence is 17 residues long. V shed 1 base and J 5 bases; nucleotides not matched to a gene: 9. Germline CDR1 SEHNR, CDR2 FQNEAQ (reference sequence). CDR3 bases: TGTGCCAGCAGCTTAGGAGGCGGGAGGGGACTACACAATGAGCAGTTCTTC. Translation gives CASSLGGGRGLHNEQFF.

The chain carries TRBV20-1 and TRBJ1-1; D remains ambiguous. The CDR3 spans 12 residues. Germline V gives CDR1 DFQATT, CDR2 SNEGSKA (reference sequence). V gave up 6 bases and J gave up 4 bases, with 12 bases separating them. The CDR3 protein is CSANREVTEAFF. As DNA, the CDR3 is TGCAGTGCAAATAGGGAGGTCACTGAAGCTTTCTTT.

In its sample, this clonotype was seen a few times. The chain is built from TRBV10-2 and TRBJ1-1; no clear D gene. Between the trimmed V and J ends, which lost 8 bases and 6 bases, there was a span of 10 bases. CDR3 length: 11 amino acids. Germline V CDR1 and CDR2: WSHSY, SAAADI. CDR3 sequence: CASGGWAEAFF. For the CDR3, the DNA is TGCGCCAGCGGAGGATGGGCTGAAGCTTTCTTT.

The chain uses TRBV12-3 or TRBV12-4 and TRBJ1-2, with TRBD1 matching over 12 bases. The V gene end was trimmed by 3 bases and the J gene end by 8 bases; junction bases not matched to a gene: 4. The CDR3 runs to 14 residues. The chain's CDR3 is CASSFMGTGGGYTF. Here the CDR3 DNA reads TGTGCCAGCAGTTTTATGGGGACAGGGGGCGGCTACACCTTC.

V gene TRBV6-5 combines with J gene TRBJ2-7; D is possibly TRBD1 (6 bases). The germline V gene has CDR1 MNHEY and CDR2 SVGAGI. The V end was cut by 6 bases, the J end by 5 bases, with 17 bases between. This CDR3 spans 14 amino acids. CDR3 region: CASSHDTGFNEQYF. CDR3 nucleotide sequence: TGTGCCAGCAGCCACGACACAGGGTTCAACGAGCAGTACTTC.

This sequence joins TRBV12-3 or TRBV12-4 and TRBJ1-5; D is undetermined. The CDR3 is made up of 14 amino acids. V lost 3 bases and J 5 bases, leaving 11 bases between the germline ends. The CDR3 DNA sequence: TGTGCCAGCAGTTTGAGTACGGGGTATCAGCCCCAGCATTTT. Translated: CASSLSTGYQPQHF.

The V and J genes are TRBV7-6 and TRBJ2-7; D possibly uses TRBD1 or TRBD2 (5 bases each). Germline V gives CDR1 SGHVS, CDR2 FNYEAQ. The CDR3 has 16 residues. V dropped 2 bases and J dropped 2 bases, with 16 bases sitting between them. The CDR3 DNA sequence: TGTGCCAGCAGCTTAAATTCGGGTTGGGGGACCTACGAGCAGTACTTC. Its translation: CASSLNSGWGTYEQYF.

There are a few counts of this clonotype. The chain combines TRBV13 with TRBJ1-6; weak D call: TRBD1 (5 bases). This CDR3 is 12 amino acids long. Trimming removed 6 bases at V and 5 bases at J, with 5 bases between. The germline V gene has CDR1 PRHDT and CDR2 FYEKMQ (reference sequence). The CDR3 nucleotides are TGTGCCAGCAGGGGGGATAATTCACCCCTCCACTTT. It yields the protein CASRGDNSPLHF.

The CDR3 region is CASETTRDRVYGYTF. The DNA of the CDR3 is TGTGCCAGCGAGACAACCCGGGACAGGGTTTATGGCTACACCTTC. The V gene is TRBV7-9, the J gene TRBJ1-2; 9 positions agree with TRBD1. V was clipped by 8 bases and J by 5 bases; unmatched bases: 12. Per germline, CDR1 SEHNR and CDR2 FQNEAQ (reference sequence). The CDR3 loop spans 15 amino acids.

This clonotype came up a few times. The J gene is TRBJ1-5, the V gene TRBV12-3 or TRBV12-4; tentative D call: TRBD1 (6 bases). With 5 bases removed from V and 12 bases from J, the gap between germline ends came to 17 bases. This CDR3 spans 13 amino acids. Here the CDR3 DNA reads TGTGCCAGCAGTCCTCAGGGGAGGGTACGCCAGCATTTT. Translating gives CASSPQGRVRQHF.

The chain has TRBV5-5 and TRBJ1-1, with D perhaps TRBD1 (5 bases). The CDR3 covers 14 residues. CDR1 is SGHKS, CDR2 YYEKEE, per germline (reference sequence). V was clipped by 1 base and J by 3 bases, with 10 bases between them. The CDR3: CASSLSGAYTEAFF. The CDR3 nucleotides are TGTGCCAGCAGCTTGTCCGGGGCCTACACTGAAGCTTTCTTT.

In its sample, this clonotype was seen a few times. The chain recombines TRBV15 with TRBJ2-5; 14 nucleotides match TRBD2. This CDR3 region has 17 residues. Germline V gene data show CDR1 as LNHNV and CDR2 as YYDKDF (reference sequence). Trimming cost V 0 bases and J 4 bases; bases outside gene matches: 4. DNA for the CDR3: TGTGCCACCAGCAGAGACCTGGGACTAGCGGGGGTAGAGACCCAGTACTTC. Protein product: CATSRDLGLAGVETQYF.